The 20 T cell receptor beta chains listed next were all sequenced from one sample in a study of somatic mutations in cytotoxic T cells in rheumatoid arthritis (dated by TCRdb to 2015 to 2018). The method behind the library was the immunoSEQ multiplex PCR assay. TCRdb stores this immuneACCESS table with in-frame sequences only. Part of the clones is absent; in the studies checked, under half of the shortfall reflects unresolved V genes, and no reason is known for the rest. For this sample there are about 17,000 clones; about 80% appear just once. 4.8% of the sample belongs to the ten largest clones. Sequenced input: CD8+ T cells sorted from blood. All receptors derive from an adult with rheumatoid arthritis.

The chain links TRBV27 to TRBJ2-2; D gene uncertain. The V and J ends lost 4 bases and 6 bases respectively, with 12 bases between them. In germline, CDR1 is MNHEY, CDR2 SMNVEV (reference sequence). There are 14 residues in the CDR3. DNA for the CDR3: TGTGCCAGCAGTTACCGTCCCGAATCCGGGGAGCTGTTTTTT. The encoded protein is CASSYRPESGELFF.

The chain recombines TRBV15 with TRBJ2-3; no definite D call. V was pared by 1 base and J by 2 bases, with 10 bases between. The CDR3 length is 15 residues. The germline V gene has CDR1 LNHNV and CDR2 YYDKDF (reference sequence). The CDR3 coding sequence is TGTGCCACCAGCAGAGGCGCCAGTAACACAGATACGCAGTATTTT. Translation: CATSRGASNTDTQYF.

This clone showed up just a few times. This chain joins TRBV14 and TRBJ1-1; tentative D call: TRBD1 (6 bases). Deletions cut 5 bases from V and 0 bases from J, with 13 bases between. The length of the CDR3 is 15 residues. CDR1 and CDR2 from the germline V gene are SGHDN and FVKESK. The CDR3 bases are TGTGCCAGCAGCAGGTACAGGGACATGAACACTGAAGCTTTCTTT. As protein: CASSRYRDMNTEAFF.

The chain combines TRBV30 with TRBJ1-2, with 8 bases aligning to TRBD1. Trimming removed 0 bases from V and 5 bases from J; junction bases left unmatched: 14. Germline CDR1 GTSNPN, CDR2 SVGIG (reference sequence). The CDR3 is made up of 17 amino acids. This CDR3 reads CAWSVKGRGRTGYGYTF. The DNA of the CDR3 is TGTGCCTGGAGTGTTAAAGGGCGTGGTAGGACAGGGTATGGCTACACCTTC.

This clone was seen more than once but under ten times. The CDR3 reads CASSLYSEQYF. For the CDR3, the DNA is TGTGCCAGCAGCTTATACAGCGAGCAGTACTTC. The rearrangement uses TRBV7-2 and TRBJ2-7; D gene ambiguous. The V end was cut by 2 bases, the J end by 6 bases, with 5 bases between. Germline CDR1 and CDR2: SGHTA and FQGNSA. The CDR3 covers 11 residues.

This chain joins TRBV5-6 and TRBJ1-3, with unresolved D. V lost 4 bases and J 0 bases, leaving 2 bases between the germline ends. The CDR3 contains 12 residues. Germline lookup yields CDR1 SGHDT and CDR2 YYEEEE. CDR3 sequence: CASSDSGNTIYF. The CDR3 DNA reads as TGTGCCAGCAGCGACTCTGGAAACACCATATATTTT.

The chain is built from TRBV30 and TRBJ1-2; no clear D. Germline CDR1 is GTSNPN and CDR2 is SVGIG (reference sequence). V shed 4 bases and J shed 5 bases, with 17 bases lying between them. The CDR3 contains 14 residues. The CDR3 DNA follows: TGTGCCTGGACTGAGTTGGGGATGGGTTATGGCTACACCTTC. It encodes CAWTELGMGYGYTF.

This clone was recorded only once. The chain is built from TRBV6-6 and TRBJ2-2; no clear D. Germline V CDR1 and CDR2: MNHNY, SVGAGI (reference sequence). Trimming took 2 bases from V and 3 from J, leaving 10 bases between them. The CDR3 loop spans 15 amino acids. This CDR3 reads CASSYLGYDTGELFF. The DNA of the CDR3 is TGTGCCAGCAGTTACCTAGGATACGACACCGGGGAGCTGTTTTTT.

This clone was counted only a few times. The chain carries TRBV2 and TRBJ1-1; D is unresolved. CDR1 is SNHLY, CDR2 FYNNEI, per germline. This CDR3 region has 13 residues. Trimming removed 7 bases at V and 7 bases at J, with 16 bases between. This CDR3 reads CASTSRAPYEAFF. As DNA, the CDR3 is TGTGCCAGCACCTCACGGGCCCCTTATGAAGCTTTCTTT. Combining the CDR3 with reference TRBV2 and TRBJ1-1 gives the whole variable domain EPEVTQTPSHQVTQMGQEVILRCVPISNHLYFYWYRQILGQKVEFLVSFYNNEISEKSEIFDDQFSVERPDGSNFTLKIRSTKLEDSAMYFCASTSRAPYEAFFGQGTRLTVV.

This clone was seen only a few times. This sequence joins TRBV6-6 and TRBJ1-1; D is unresolved. Trimming removed 0 bases from V and 1 base from J, with 6 bases in between. Germline loops: CDR1 MNHNY, CDR2 SVGAGI (reference sequence). There are 14 residues in the CDR3. CDR3 in DNA: TGTGCCAGCAGTTACTCGATCGCGAACACTGAAGCTTTCTTT. Protein product: CASSYSIANTEAFF.

V and J are TRBV6-5 and TRBJ1-2, with 7 bases identical to TRBD1. V was pared by 2 bases and J by 6 bases, with 12 bases of the junction left unmatched. CDR1 and CDR2 (germline): MNHEY, SVGAGI. The CDR3 spans 16 residues. The CDR3 DNA sequence: TGTGCCAGCAGTTACGCCCGACAGGGATCGGACGATGGCTACACCTTC. It encodes CASSYARQGSDDGYTF.

The V call is TRBV19, the J call TRBJ2-1, with TRBD1 matching over 9 bases. The CDR3 runs 15 residues. The V gene end was trimmed by 7 bases and the J gene end by 8 bases; junction bases not matched to a gene: 12. The germline V gene has CDR1 LNHDA and CDR2 SQIVND (reference sequence). The CDR3 region is CASTFFGTGSDEQFF. CDR3 DNA: TGTGCCAGTACATTTTTCGGGACAGGGTCGGATGAGCAGTTCTTC.

The rearrangement links TRBV2 to TRBJ2-7; 7 bases fit TRBD1. CDR1 and CDR2 (germline): SNHLY, FYNNEI. Trimming at V came to 7 bases and at J to 6 bases, leaving 6 bases not matched to a gene. The CDR3 has 12 residues. CDR3 coding DNA: TGTGCCAGCACCGTGACAGGGTCCGAGCAGTACTTC. This translates into CASTVTGSEQYF.

The chain has TRBV6-6 and TRBJ2-7; TRBD2 matches at 8 bases. After removal of 2 bases from V and 3 bases from J, the junction contained 3 bases not matched to a gene. From germline, CDR1 is MNHNY and CDR2 SVGAGI (reference sequence). The CDR3 totals 14 residues. The DNA of the CDR3 is TGTGCCAGCAGTTACGCCGGGGGGGACTACGAGCAGTACTTC. It specifies CASSYAGGDYEQYF.

This sequence joins TRBV30 and TRBJ2-7; D is undetermined. Germline-derived CDR1 and CDR2 are GTSNPN and SVGIG (reference sequence). The CDR3 covers 14 residues. The V end was cut by 2 bases, the J end by 3 bases, with 14 bases between. In DNA form, the CDR3 reads TGTGCCTGGAGTTTCTCCGGGTCCCGCTACGAGCAGTACTTC. It is translated as CAWSFSGSRYEQYF.

The chain recombines TRBV7-6 with TRBJ2-7; D call uncertain. In germline, CDR1 is SGHVS, CDR2 FNYEAQ. This CDR3 comprises 11 residues. V was trimmed by 5 bases and J by 5 bases, leaving 7 bases between them. The CDR3 DNA sequence: TGTGCCAGCAGCGTATCCGACGAGCAGTACTTC. Encoded protein: CASSVSDEQYF.

The CDR3: CASSQGTSTDTQYF. CDR3 DNA: TGTGCCAGCAGCCAAGGGACCAGCACAGATACGCAGTATTTT. V usage is TRBV7-8 and J usage is TRBJ2-3; D possibly uses TRBD1 or TRBD2 (5 bases each). CDR1 is SGHVS, CDR2 FQNEAQ, per germline. The CDR3 sequence is 14 residues long. Trimming took off 5 bases at V and 0 bases at J, with 9 bases between the two ends.

This chain uses TRBV13 with TRBJ2-1, with D possibly being TRBD2 (6 bases). The CDR3 length is 14 residues. CDR1 is PRHDT and CDR2 is FYEKMQ in the germline V gene (reference sequence). Deletions cut 8 bases from V and 6 bases from J, with 17 bases between. This CDR3 reads CASSPRFGSNEQFF. Written as DNA, the CDR3 is TGTGCCAGCTCCCCCCGTTTCGGGAGCAATGAGCAGTTCTTC.

This clone was seen a few times. CDR3 coding DNA: TGCGCCAGCAGCCCGTTCCGCGGGACAGATAACTACGAGCAGTACTTC. It yields the protein CASSPFRGTDNYEQYF. The chain recombines TRBV4-1 with TRBJ2-7; the D gene is possibly TRBD1 (7 bases). This CDR3 has 16 amino acids. Trimming cost V 4 bases and J 3 bases, with 19 bases left between them. Germline-derived CDR1 and CDR2 are MGHRA and YSYEKL.

This clone was detected only once. The chain carries TRBV6-5 and TRBJ2-1; D is uncertain. Germline V gene sequence: CDR1 MNHEY, CDR2 SVGAGI. The V end was cut by 2 bases, the J end by 0 bases, with 11 bases between. The CDR3 has 16 amino acids. The CDR3 protein is CASSYTGLSSYNEQFF. In DNA, the CDR3 is TGTGCCAGCAGTTACACGGGCCTCAGCTCCTACAATGAGCAGTTCTTC.